The 5 T cell receptor beta chains below all came from one sample that was sequenced in a study of regulatory T cells in long-lasting Graves disease. The time point denotes: newly diagnosed GD, antithyroid drugs for less than 3 months. The TCR library used RNA extracted from PBMCs. To make TCR beta libraries, researchers used iRepertoire HTBI primers and Arm-PCR of CDR3 regions. From the multiplex PCR reads, TCRdb called clonotypes with MiXCR, one entry per CDR3 protein. Counted here are hundreds of thousands of distinct CDR3 sequences, roughly a sixth occurring once; the ten biggest clones make up 22%. This sample comprised peripheral blood mononuclear cells (PBMCs), obtained at new diagnosis, from a patient treated with antithyroid drugs. The receptors stem from a female donor with Graves disease.

The table lists this clonotype with a few counts. A far larger clone is a single base away, which makes a read error likely. V and J are TRBV20-1 and TRBJ2-5; TRBD2 is a possible D gene (5 bases). Germline-derived CDR1 and CDR2 are DFQATT and SNEGSKA (reference sequence). The CDR3 extends over 13 amino acids. V shed 3 bases and J shed 11 bases, with 19 bases lying between them. CDR3 loop: CSASRLDYNEQYF. The CDR3 DNA is TGCAGTGCTAGTCGCCTAGACTACAATGAGCAGTACTTC.

Ten or more counts support this clonotype. The chain joins TRBV9 to TRBJ2-2, with 8 nucleotides matching TRBD2. This CDR3 contains 15 residues. With V trimmed by 3 bases and J by 2 bases, 3 bases remained unmatched. Germline CDR1 and CDR2: SGDLS and YYNGEE. CDR3 in amino acids: CASSDGLANTGELFF. CDR3 DNA sequence: TGTGCCAGCAGCGATGGACTAGCTAACACCGGGGAGCTGTTTTTT. Full variable domain (rest looked up from reference TRBV9 and TRBJ2-2): DSGVTQTPKHLITATGQRVTLRCSPRSGDLSVYWYQQSLDQGLQFLIQYYNGEERAKGNILERFSAQQFPDLHSELNLSSLELGDSALYFCASSDGLANTGELFFGEGSRLTVL.

Ten or more counts support this clonotype. The chain is built from TRBV13 and TRBJ1-2, with TRBD1 matching over 7 bases. CDR3 length: 14 residues. Germline CDR1 is PRHDT and CDR2 is FYEKMQ (reference sequence). J gave up 3 bases and V 7 bases, and 8 bases lay outside the gene matches. CDR3 DNA sequence: TGTGCCAGCAACTCTCCGGGGACAGACTATGGCTACACCTTC. It yields the protein CASNSPGTDYGYTF.

This clonotype was picked up many times. The chain joins TRBV7-8 to TRBJ2-1; 11 nucleotides match TRBD1. Trimming at V came to 6 bases and at J to 7 bases, leaving 8 bases not matched to a gene. The CDR3 has 15 residues. CDR1 is SGHVS and CDR2 is FQNEAQ in the germline V gene. CDR3 nucleotide sequence: TGTGCCAGCAGAGACGGACAGGGGGCGCGGAATGAGCAGTTCTTC. Translating it yields CASRDGQGARNEQFF.

This clonotype occurred many times. Sequence at one end of the junction differs from germline and may be a read error. V gene TRBV5-1 combines with J gene TRBJ1-1; D remains ambiguous. Germline V gene lookup returns CDR1 SGHRS and CDR2 YFSETQ. This CDR3 contains 13 residues. The CDR3 region is CASSYGSNTEAFF. Written as DNA, the CDR3 is TGTGCCAGCAGTTACGGTTCAAACACTGAAGCTTTCTTT.